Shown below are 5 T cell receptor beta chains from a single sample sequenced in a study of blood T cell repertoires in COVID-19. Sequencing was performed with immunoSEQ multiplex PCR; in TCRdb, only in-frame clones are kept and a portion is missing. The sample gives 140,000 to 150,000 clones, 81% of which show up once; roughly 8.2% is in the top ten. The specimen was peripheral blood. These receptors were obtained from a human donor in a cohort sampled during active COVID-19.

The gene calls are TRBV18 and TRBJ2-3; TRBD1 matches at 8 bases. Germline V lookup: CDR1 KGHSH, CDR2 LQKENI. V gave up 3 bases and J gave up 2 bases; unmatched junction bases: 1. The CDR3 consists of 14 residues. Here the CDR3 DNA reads TGTGCCAGCTCACCGACAGGGGCCACAGATACGCAGTATTTT. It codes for CASSPTGATDTQYF.

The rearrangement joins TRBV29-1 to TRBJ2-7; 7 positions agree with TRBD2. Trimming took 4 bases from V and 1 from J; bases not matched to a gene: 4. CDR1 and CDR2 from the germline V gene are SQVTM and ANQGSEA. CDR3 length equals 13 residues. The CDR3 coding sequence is TGCAGCGTTGGGACTAGGGTTTCCTACGAGCAGTACTTC. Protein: CSVGTRVSYEQYF.

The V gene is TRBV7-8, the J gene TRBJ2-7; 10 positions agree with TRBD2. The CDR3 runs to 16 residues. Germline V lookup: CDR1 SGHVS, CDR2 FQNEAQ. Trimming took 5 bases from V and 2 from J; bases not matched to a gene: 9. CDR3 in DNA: TGTGCCAGCAGCCCCCTTACTAGCGGGGATACCTACGAGCAGTACTTC. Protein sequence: CASSPLTSGDTYEQYF.

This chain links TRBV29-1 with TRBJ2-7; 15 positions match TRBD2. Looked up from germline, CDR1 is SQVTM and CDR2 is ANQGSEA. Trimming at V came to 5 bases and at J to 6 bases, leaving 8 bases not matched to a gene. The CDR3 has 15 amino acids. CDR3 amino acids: CSVKVGTSGRSEQYF. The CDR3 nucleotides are TGCAGCGTTAAGGTTGGGACTAGCGGGAGGAGCGAGCAGTACTTC.

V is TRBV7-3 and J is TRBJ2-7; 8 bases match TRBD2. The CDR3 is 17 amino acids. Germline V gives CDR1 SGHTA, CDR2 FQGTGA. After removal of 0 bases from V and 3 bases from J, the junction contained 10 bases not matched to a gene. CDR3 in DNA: TGTGCCAGCAGCTTAACCCCGATAGCGGGGCTAGACTACGAGCAGTACTTC. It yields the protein CASSLTPIAGLDYEQYF.